A single sample is the source of the 8 T cell receptor beta chains below, sequenced in a study of early T cells in non-severe SARS-CoV-2 infection. MiXCR, run by TCRdb on the 5' RACE reads, gives a single entry per CDR3 protein. This sample has 45,000 to 55,000 distinct CDR3 sequences, with 6.2% found just once. Specimen: whole blood. These receptors came from an adult who was a healthcare worker with PCR-confirmed SARS-CoV-2 infection or an uninfected control (not recorded which).

The table lists this clonotype with many counts. The chain uses TRBV7-9 and TRBJ1-2; D remains unclear. The germline V gene encodes CDR1 SEHNR and CDR2 FQNEAQ (reference sequence). V was trimmed by 0 bases and J by 4 bases, leaving 9 bases between them. This CDR3 contains 14 residues. The CDR3 nucleotides read TGTGCCAGCAGCTTAGCCGGGAACACCTATGGCTACACCTTC. Translated, it gives CASSLAGNTYGYTF.

In this sample, this clonotype turned up a few times. J is TRBJ2-1 and V is TRBV11-2; the match to TRBD1 covers 10 bases. CDR1 and CDR2 (germline): SGHAT, FQNNGV. CDR3 length equals 14 residues. Trimming took 8 bases from V and 4 from J; bases not matched to a gene: 5. Here the CDR3 reads CASGPGQGYNEQFF. The CDR3 nucleotides are TGTGCCAGCGGTCCGGGACAGGGGTACAATGAGCAGTTCTTC.

This clonotype was detected many times. J is TRBJ2-2 and V is TRBV7-8; 8 bases match TRBD2. The V gene end was trimmed by 6 bases and the J gene end by 1 base; junction bases not matched to a gene: 4. The CDR3 extends over 15 amino acids. Germline V gene lookup returns CDR1 SGHVS and CDR2 FQNEAQ. Here the CDR3 reads CASSGTRGNTGELFF. The CDR3 coding sequence is TGTGCCAGCAGTGGGACTAGGGGGAACACCGGGGAGCTGTTTTTT.

The sample holds many counts of this clonotype. J is TRBJ1-6 and V is TRBV7-2; D might be TRBD1 (6 bases). Germline assignment: CDR1 SGHTA and CDR2 FQGNSA. V lost 5 bases, J lost 8 bases, and 10 bases lay in between. CDR3 length: 13 amino acids. The DNA for the CDR3 is TGTGCCAGCAGCCCGGACAGTGATTCACCCCTCCACTTT. Translation gives CASSPDSDSPLHF.

V usage is TRBV27 and J usage is TRBJ1-6; 8 positions match TRBD1. J lost 9 bases, V lost 5 bases, and 9 bases had no gene match. The germline V gene encodes CDR1 MNHEY and CDR2 SMNVEV (reference sequence). This CDR3 region has 15 residues. CDR3 residues: CASSPQRGTGSPLHF. The CDR3 DNA follows: TGTGCCAGCAGTCCCCAGAGAGGGACAGGTTCACCCCTCCACTTT.

At least ten counts were recorded for this clonotype. The chain combines TRBV28 with TRBJ2-7; no clear D gene. V lost 4 bases, J lost 2 bases, and 6 bases lay in between. Germline lookup yields CDR1 MDHEN and CDR2 SYDVKM. This CDR3 is 12 amino acids long. The CDR3 is CASSSSPYEQYF. CDR3 DNA sequence: TGTGCCAGCAGTTCCTCCCCCTACGAGCAGTACTTC.

This clonotype occurred many times. This chain connects TRBV5-1 to TRBJ2-3, with 13 bases that match TRBD2. V was clipped by 2 bases and J by 7 bases; unmatched bases: 7. The CDR3 extends over 16 amino acids. Germline CDR1 is SGHRS and CDR2 is YFSETQ. The CDR3 region is CASSFSTSGGRNTQYF. CDR3 coding DNA: TGCGCCAGCAGCTTTTCGACTAGCGGGGGGCGAAATACGCAGTATTTT.

V and J are TRBV15 and TRBJ1-2; 9 bases are a match to TRBD1. The CDR3 totals 14 residues. V lost 3 bases and J lost 4; bases outside the gene matches: 3. In germline, CDR1 is LNHNV, CDR2 YYDKDF (reference sequence). CDR3 DNA sequence: TGTGCCACCAGCAGGGGACAGGGAGGCTATGGCTACACCTTC. It specifies CATSRGQGGYGYTF. The full variable domain, in which reference TRBV15 and TRBJ1-2 provide the parts outside the CDR3, is DAMVIQNPRYQVTQFGKPVTLSCSQTLNHNVMYWYQQKSSQAPKLLFHYYDKDFNNEADTPDNFQSRRPNTSFCFLDIRSPGLGDTAMYLCATSRGQGGYGYTFGSGTRLTVV.